Below, one TCR beta chain is given with its context. V was pared by 2 bases and J by 7 bases, with 10 bases between. The germline gives CDR1 SGHTS, CDR2 YDEGEE. The CDR3 extends over 13 amino acids. During active infection, Seattle patients enrolled and were then monitored through disease. These data belong to a study of blood T cell repertoires in COVID-19. The wider study: Material from acute and convalescent COVID-19 was sourced from the United States, Italy and Spain. PBMCs, B-cell-depleted T cells, or T cells provided the cDNA or gDNA that made up the material.

Authors' analysis steps: Reference gene primers were amplified, and this amplification served to estimate nucleated cell counts. The assay was immunoSEQ multiplex PCR, and TCRdb's table has in-frame clones only and misses some. Clonal size and the V and J genes are those of that table, whereas D and trimming came from the DNA. Among roughly 570,000 clones listed, about 89% were seen once. Source material: peripheral blood. The genes are TRBV5-8 and TRBJ2-1; D might be TRBD1 (6 bases). The clonotype originates from a woman aged 45-65 years with COVID-19, enrolled during active disease. The CDR3 DNA reads as TGTGCCAGCAGCTTATGGCAGGGGAATGAGCAGTTCTTC. Amino acid sequence: CASSLWQGNEQFF.